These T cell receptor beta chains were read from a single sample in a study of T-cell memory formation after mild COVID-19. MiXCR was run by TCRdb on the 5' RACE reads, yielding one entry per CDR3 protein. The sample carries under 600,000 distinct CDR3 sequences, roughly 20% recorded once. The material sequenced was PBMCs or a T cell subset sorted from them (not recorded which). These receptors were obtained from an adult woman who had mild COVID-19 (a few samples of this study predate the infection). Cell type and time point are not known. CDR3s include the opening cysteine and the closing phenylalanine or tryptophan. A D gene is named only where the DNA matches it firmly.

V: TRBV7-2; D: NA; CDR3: CASSPLGGGEQYF
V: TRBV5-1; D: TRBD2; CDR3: CASSVPTGTSGSSSYNEQFF
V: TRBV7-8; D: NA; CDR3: CASSLGSPGHSYYEQYF
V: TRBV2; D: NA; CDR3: CASSDPRGYGYTF
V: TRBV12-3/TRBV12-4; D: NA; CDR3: CASSNRERNHETQYF
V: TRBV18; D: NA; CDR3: CASSTTGTGIYEQYF
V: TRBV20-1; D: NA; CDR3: CSARVKGTNTEAFF
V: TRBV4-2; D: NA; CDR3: CASSQEAGALYNEQFF
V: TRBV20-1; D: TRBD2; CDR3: CSARAGGYYNEQFF
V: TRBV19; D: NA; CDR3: CASSIQGGTNEKLFF
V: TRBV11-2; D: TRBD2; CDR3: CASSRLAAGGPNEQFF
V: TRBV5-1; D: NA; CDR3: CASRSDRSNYGYTF
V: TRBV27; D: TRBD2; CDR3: CASRRTSGIETQYF
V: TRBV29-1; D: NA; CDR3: CSLEQTSNEQFF
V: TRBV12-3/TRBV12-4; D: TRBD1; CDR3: CASSPGDRSTDTQYF
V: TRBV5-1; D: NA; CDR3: CASSGGTPAETQYF
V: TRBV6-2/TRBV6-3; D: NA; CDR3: CASSNRAEQFF
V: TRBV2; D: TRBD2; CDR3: CASSATSGSWNEQFF
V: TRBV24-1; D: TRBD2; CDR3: CAISGGAGANVLTF
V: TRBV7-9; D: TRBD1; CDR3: CASSRDSYQETQYF
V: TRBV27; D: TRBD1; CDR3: CATRWGGHMGRGRSNYGYTF
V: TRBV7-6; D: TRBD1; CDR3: CASSTDRGRGSNEQFF
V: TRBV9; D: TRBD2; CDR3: CASSARTSGGAGDTQYF
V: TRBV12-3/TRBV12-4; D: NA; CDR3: CASSFYGVNTEAFF
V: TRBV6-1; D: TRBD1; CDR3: CASSTSTGQGVGYTF
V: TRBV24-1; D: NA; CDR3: CATSDGVQPQHF
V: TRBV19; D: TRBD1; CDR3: CASTDRDLSTDTQYF
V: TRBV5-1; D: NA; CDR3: CASSLVPGGGEKLFF
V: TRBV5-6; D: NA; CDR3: CASSLYGISGNTIYF
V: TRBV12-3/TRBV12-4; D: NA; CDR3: CASSQFPRGQINTEAFF
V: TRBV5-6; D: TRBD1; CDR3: CASSPGQGRDTEAFF
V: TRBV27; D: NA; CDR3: CASSSRVSQETQYF
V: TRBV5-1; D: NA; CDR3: CASSNGEADTQYF
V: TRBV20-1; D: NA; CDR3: CSAGGTVGNTIYF
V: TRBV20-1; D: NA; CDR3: CSASLRGWPNTEAFF
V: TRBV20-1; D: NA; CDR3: CSASPQGWDTYEQYF
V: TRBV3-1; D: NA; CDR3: CASSQDFPAGTYEQYF
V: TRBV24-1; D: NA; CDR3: CATSDWVGLPKEGEQFF
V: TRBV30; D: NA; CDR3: CAWGIGGLTEAFF
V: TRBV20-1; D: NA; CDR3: CSARRVDRPLRTQYF
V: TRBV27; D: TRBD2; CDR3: CASSFEAGAGFYEQYF
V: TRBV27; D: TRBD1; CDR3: CASSLSTSWGQGMRDTQYF
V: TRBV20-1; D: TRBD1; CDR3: CSARDRLSSYEQYF
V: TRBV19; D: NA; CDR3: CASSRKIKSQPQHF
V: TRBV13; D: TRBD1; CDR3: CASSYRDRAHNEKLFF
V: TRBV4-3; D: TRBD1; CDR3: CASSQATGGLNTEAFF